This T cell receptor beta chain was sequenced during a study of blood T cell repertoires in COVID-19. Germline CDR1 and CDR2: SGHAT and FQNNGV. This CDR3 comprises 16 residues. With V trimmed by 5 bases and J by 10 bases, 17 bases remained unmatched. Here immunoSEQ multiplex PCR was the method, and the copy in TCRdb shows in-frame clones only, minus some. The sample comprises a few hundred thousand clones, approximately 89% of which are singletons, and roughly 6.7% rests with the top ten. The sample comprised peripheral blood. The V and J genes are TRBV11-2 and TRBJ2-1; 7 bases fit TRBD2. The receptor was isolated from a woman aged 25 to 39 with COVID-19, enrolled during active disease. In DNA, the CDR3 is TGTGCCAGCAGCCGAATTTTTGCGGGAGCTTCCCACGAGCAGTTCTTC. Its translation is CASSRIFAGASHEQFF.